These T cell receptor beta chains were read from a single sample in a study of identical twins. Each CDR3 protein gets one entry after TCRdb re-called the 5' RACE reads with MiXCR. The table shows around 1.7 million distinct CDR3 sequences, with more than 30% occurring only once. Material: cord blood. The receptors stem from a newborn girl in good health. CDR3s include the opening cysteine and the closing phenylalanine or tryptophan. The D gene is left open where the match is weak. The size of a clone is reported for some rows only, either as once, few or many, or as a class for expanded clones.

TRBD1	TRBV3-1	TRBJ1-6	.	CASSQRNRDRSYNSPLHF	TGTGCCAGCAGCCAAAGGAACCGGGACAGGTCCTATAATTCACCCCTCCACTTT
.	TRBV2	TRBJ2-5	few	CASSERAKETQYF	TGTGCCAGCAGTGAACGGGCAAAAGAGACCCAGTACTTC
.	TRBV28	TRBJ1-5	.	CAGGRRNRPQHF	TGTGCCGGTGGCAGGCGCAATCGGCCCCAGCATTTT
.	TRBV12-3/TRBV12-4	TRBJ2-1	many	CASSLHYNEQFF	TGTGCCAGCAGTTTACACTACAATGAGCAGTTCTTC
TRBD2	TRBV6-5	TRBJ2-1	few	CARGSGASYNEQFF	TGTGCCAGAGGGAGCGGGGCTTCCTACAATGAGCAGTTCTTC
.	TRBV19	TRBJ2-7	.	CASSRIADAYEQYF	TGTGCCAGTAGTAGGATAGCGGATGCCTACGAGCAGTACTTC
.	TRBV3-1	TRBJ1-3	.	CASSQDGGRSGNTIYF	TGTGCCAGCAGCCAAGATGGGGGACGCTCTGGAAACACCATATATTTT
TRBD1	TRBV6-1	TRBJ1-1	.	CASTVRTGGEAFF	TGTGCCAGCACCGTCCGGACAGGGGGTGAAGCTTTCTTT
.	TRBV7-9	TRBJ2-5	many	CASSLVSETQYF	TGTGCCAGCAGTTTGGTATCGGAGACCCAGTACTTC
.	TRBV7-2	TRBJ2-5	many	CASSLADQETQYF	TGTGCCAGCAGCTTAGCGGATCAAGAGACCCAGTACTTC
.	TRBV27	TRBJ2-5	.	CACSFLASLETQYF	TGTGCCTGCAGTTTTCTTGCTAGCTTAGAGACCCAGTACTTC
TRBD2	TRBV3-1	TRBJ2-5	.	CASSPSWASGSIETQYF	TGTGCCAGCAGCCCCTCGTGGGCTAGCGGGAGTATAGAGACCCAGTACTTC
.	TRBV12-3/TRBV12-4	TRBJ2-1	.	CASSFSLTNYNEQFF	TGTGCCAGCAGTTTTTCCCTCACGAACTACAATGAGCAGTTCTTC
.	TRBV2	TRBJ1-2	many	CASSSSRSLYGYTF	TGTGCCAGCAGTTCTAGCAGGTCCCTCTATGGCTACACCTTC
.	TRBV29-1	TRBJ1-1	few	CSVWTRGTEAFF	TGCAGCGTTTGGACGAGGGGGACTGAAGCTTTCTTT
TRBD1	TRBV5-1	TRBJ1-1	.	CASSLVRDRVNTEAFF	TGCGCCAGCAGCTTGGTACGGGACAGGGTGAACACTGAAGCTTTCTTT
TRBD1	TRBV5-1	TRBJ2-1	.	CASSLATGVHNEQFF	TGCGCCAGCAGCTTAGCGACAGGGGTCCACAATGAGCAGTTCTTC
TRBD1	TRBV20-1	TRBJ1-2	.	CSGSTGVGGYTF	TGCAGTGGGTCGACAGGGGTGGGTGGCTACACCTTC
.	TRBV9	TRBJ2-3	.	CAGSHGRVTDTQYF	TGTGCCGGCAGCCACGGACGGGTTACGGATACGCAGTATTTT
TRBD2	TRBV12-3/TRBV12-4	TRBJ2-7	few	CASSKTSGRGGYEQYF	TGTGCCAGCAGTAAGACTAGCGGGAGAGGGGGCTACGAGCAGTACTTC
.	TRBV6-5	TRBJ2-7	.	CASSYSLSNRLNEQYF	TGTGCCAGCAGTTACTCCCTATCGAATAGACTCAACGAGCAGTACTTC
.	TRBV7-9	TRBJ2-1	few	CASSHLGNNEQFF	TGTGCCAGCAGCCATCTAGGAAACAATGAGCAGTTCTTC
.	TRBV20-1	TRBJ2-2	.	CSARDQGAGELFF	TGCAGTGCTAGAGATCAGGGCGCCGGGGAGCTGTTTTTT
.	TRBV5-1	TRBJ1-1	.	CASSTPGTQDTEAFF	TGCGCCAGCAGCACCCCCGGGACTCAGGACACTGAAGCTTTCTTT
.	TRBV5-1	TRBJ1-4	.	CASSNVQGGEKLFF	TGCGCCAGCAGCAACGTGCAGGGCGGTGAAAAACTGTTTTTT
.	TRBV6-2/TRBV6-3	TRBJ2-3	few	CASSRQFYSTDTQYF	TGTGCCAGCTCCCGACAGTTCTATAGCACAGATACGCAGTATTTT
.	TRBV28	TRBJ1-2	many	CASSFQNYGYTF	TGTGCCAGCAGCTTCCAGAACTATGGCTACACCTTC
TRBD2	TRBV4-1	TRBJ2-1	few	CASSQMGLAYNEQFF	TGCGCCAGCAGCCAGATGGGACTAGCCTACAATGAGCAGTTCTTC
TRBD1	TRBV6-1	TRBJ1-1	.	CASTSRRQGRDGDTEAFF	TGTGCCAGCACATCCCGCAGACAGGGCAGGGATGGGGACACTGAAGCTTTCTTT
.	TRBV20-1	TRBJ2-3	.	CGAHRVQSNTDTRYF	TGCGGTGCCCACCGGGTTCAATCTAACACAGATACGCGGTATTTT
.	TRBV20-1	TRBJ2-3	.	CSARSRGADTQYF	TGCAGTGCTAGATCACGTGGCGCCGATACGCAGTATTTT
TRBD2	TRBV5-1	TRBJ2-3	.	CASSGLAGVGTDTQYF	TGCGCCAGCAGCGGACTAGCGGGAGTTGGCACAGATACGCAGTATTTT
.	TRBV29-1	TRBJ1-1	.	CSARASSLYTEAFF	TGCAGCGCTCGTGCGTCGTCCCTCTACACTGAAGCTTTCTTT
.	TRBV9	TRBJ2-1	few	CASSGSVYNEQFF	TGTGCCAGCAGCGGGAGTGTCTACAATGAGCAGTTCTTC
.	TRBV20-1	TRBJ2-3	.	CSAPHSVGTDTQYF	TGCAGTGCTCCCCATAGCGTCGGAACAGATACGCAGTATTTT
.	TRBV5-6	TRBJ1-4	.	CASSLAGVGTNEKLFF	TGTGCCAGCAGCTTGGCAGGGGTTGGAACTAATGAAAAACTGTTTTTT
TRBD2	TRBV29-1	TRBJ2-1	few	CSVLADSYNEQFF	TGCAGCGTTCTAGCGGACTCCTACAATGAGCAGTTCTTC
.	TRBV5-6	TRBJ2-2	.	CASRGYSNTGELFF	TGTGCCAGCAGGGGGTATTCGAACACCGGGGAGCTGTTTTTT
.	TRBV29-1	TRBJ2-7	.	CSAGTDIGSEQYF	TGCAGCGCGGGGACGGACATCGGGTCCGAGCAGTACTTC
.	TRBV25-1	TRBJ2-3	.	CASSDPGQHTDTQYF	TGTGCCAGCAGTGACCCAGGTCAGCACACAGATACGCAGTATTTT
.	TRBV20-1	TRBJ2-5	.	CSANSGQSEWETQYF	TGCAGTGCTAACTCTGGACAGTCAGAATGGGAGACCCAGTACTTC
TRBD1	TRBV27	TRBJ2-7	.	CASRYARQGSYEQYF	TGTGCCAGCAGATACGCCCGACAGGGCTCCTACGAGCAGTACTTC
.	TRBV3-1	TRBJ2-7	.	CASSQRGEGYEHYF	TGTGCCAGCAGCCAAAGGGGCGAGGGGTACGAGCATTACTTC
TRBD2	TRBV9	TRBJ2-1	.	CASSATSASSYNEQFF	TGTGCCAGCAGCGCGACTAGCGCGAGCTCCTACAATGAGCAGTTCTTC
.	TRBV20-1	TRBJ1-1	.	CSARLRETTEAFF	TGCAGTGCTAGACTGCGGGAGACGACTGAAGCTTTCTTT